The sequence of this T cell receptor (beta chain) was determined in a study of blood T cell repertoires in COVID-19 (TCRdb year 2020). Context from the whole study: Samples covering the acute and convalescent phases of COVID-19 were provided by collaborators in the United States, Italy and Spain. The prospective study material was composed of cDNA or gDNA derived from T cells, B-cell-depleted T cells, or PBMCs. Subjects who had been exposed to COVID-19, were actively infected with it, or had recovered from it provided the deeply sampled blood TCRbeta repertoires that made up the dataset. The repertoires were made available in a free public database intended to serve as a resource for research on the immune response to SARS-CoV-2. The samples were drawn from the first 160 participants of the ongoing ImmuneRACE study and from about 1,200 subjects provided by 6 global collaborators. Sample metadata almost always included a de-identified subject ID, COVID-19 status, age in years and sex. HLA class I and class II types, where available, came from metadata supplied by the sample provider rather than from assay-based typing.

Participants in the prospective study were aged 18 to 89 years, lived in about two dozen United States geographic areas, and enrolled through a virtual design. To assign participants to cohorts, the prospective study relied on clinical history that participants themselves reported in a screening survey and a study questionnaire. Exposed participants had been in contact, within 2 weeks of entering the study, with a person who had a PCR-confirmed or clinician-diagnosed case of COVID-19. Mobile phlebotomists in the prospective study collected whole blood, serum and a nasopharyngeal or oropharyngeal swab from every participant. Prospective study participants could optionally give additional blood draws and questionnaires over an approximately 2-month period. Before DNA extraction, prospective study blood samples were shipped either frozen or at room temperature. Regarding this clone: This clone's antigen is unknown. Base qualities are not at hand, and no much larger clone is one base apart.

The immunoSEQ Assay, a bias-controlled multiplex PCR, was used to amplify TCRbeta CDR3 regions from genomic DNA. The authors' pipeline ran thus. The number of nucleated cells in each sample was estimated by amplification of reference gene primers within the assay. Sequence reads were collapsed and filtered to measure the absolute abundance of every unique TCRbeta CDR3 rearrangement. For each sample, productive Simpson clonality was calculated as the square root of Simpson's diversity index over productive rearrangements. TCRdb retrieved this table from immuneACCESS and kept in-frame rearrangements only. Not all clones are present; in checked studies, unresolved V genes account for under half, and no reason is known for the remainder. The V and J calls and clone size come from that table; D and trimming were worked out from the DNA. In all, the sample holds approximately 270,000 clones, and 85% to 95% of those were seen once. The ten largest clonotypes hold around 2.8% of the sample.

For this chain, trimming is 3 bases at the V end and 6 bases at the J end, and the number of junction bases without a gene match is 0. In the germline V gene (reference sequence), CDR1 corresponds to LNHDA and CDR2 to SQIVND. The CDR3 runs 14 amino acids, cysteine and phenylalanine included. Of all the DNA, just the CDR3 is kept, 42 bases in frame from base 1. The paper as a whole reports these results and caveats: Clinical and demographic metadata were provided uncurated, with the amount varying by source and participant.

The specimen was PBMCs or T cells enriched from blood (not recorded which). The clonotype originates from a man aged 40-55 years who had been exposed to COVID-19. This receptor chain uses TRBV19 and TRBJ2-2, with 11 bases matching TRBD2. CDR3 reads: CASSISGRAGELFF. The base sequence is TGTGCCAGTAGTATTAGCGGGAGGGCCGGGGAGCTGTTTTTT.